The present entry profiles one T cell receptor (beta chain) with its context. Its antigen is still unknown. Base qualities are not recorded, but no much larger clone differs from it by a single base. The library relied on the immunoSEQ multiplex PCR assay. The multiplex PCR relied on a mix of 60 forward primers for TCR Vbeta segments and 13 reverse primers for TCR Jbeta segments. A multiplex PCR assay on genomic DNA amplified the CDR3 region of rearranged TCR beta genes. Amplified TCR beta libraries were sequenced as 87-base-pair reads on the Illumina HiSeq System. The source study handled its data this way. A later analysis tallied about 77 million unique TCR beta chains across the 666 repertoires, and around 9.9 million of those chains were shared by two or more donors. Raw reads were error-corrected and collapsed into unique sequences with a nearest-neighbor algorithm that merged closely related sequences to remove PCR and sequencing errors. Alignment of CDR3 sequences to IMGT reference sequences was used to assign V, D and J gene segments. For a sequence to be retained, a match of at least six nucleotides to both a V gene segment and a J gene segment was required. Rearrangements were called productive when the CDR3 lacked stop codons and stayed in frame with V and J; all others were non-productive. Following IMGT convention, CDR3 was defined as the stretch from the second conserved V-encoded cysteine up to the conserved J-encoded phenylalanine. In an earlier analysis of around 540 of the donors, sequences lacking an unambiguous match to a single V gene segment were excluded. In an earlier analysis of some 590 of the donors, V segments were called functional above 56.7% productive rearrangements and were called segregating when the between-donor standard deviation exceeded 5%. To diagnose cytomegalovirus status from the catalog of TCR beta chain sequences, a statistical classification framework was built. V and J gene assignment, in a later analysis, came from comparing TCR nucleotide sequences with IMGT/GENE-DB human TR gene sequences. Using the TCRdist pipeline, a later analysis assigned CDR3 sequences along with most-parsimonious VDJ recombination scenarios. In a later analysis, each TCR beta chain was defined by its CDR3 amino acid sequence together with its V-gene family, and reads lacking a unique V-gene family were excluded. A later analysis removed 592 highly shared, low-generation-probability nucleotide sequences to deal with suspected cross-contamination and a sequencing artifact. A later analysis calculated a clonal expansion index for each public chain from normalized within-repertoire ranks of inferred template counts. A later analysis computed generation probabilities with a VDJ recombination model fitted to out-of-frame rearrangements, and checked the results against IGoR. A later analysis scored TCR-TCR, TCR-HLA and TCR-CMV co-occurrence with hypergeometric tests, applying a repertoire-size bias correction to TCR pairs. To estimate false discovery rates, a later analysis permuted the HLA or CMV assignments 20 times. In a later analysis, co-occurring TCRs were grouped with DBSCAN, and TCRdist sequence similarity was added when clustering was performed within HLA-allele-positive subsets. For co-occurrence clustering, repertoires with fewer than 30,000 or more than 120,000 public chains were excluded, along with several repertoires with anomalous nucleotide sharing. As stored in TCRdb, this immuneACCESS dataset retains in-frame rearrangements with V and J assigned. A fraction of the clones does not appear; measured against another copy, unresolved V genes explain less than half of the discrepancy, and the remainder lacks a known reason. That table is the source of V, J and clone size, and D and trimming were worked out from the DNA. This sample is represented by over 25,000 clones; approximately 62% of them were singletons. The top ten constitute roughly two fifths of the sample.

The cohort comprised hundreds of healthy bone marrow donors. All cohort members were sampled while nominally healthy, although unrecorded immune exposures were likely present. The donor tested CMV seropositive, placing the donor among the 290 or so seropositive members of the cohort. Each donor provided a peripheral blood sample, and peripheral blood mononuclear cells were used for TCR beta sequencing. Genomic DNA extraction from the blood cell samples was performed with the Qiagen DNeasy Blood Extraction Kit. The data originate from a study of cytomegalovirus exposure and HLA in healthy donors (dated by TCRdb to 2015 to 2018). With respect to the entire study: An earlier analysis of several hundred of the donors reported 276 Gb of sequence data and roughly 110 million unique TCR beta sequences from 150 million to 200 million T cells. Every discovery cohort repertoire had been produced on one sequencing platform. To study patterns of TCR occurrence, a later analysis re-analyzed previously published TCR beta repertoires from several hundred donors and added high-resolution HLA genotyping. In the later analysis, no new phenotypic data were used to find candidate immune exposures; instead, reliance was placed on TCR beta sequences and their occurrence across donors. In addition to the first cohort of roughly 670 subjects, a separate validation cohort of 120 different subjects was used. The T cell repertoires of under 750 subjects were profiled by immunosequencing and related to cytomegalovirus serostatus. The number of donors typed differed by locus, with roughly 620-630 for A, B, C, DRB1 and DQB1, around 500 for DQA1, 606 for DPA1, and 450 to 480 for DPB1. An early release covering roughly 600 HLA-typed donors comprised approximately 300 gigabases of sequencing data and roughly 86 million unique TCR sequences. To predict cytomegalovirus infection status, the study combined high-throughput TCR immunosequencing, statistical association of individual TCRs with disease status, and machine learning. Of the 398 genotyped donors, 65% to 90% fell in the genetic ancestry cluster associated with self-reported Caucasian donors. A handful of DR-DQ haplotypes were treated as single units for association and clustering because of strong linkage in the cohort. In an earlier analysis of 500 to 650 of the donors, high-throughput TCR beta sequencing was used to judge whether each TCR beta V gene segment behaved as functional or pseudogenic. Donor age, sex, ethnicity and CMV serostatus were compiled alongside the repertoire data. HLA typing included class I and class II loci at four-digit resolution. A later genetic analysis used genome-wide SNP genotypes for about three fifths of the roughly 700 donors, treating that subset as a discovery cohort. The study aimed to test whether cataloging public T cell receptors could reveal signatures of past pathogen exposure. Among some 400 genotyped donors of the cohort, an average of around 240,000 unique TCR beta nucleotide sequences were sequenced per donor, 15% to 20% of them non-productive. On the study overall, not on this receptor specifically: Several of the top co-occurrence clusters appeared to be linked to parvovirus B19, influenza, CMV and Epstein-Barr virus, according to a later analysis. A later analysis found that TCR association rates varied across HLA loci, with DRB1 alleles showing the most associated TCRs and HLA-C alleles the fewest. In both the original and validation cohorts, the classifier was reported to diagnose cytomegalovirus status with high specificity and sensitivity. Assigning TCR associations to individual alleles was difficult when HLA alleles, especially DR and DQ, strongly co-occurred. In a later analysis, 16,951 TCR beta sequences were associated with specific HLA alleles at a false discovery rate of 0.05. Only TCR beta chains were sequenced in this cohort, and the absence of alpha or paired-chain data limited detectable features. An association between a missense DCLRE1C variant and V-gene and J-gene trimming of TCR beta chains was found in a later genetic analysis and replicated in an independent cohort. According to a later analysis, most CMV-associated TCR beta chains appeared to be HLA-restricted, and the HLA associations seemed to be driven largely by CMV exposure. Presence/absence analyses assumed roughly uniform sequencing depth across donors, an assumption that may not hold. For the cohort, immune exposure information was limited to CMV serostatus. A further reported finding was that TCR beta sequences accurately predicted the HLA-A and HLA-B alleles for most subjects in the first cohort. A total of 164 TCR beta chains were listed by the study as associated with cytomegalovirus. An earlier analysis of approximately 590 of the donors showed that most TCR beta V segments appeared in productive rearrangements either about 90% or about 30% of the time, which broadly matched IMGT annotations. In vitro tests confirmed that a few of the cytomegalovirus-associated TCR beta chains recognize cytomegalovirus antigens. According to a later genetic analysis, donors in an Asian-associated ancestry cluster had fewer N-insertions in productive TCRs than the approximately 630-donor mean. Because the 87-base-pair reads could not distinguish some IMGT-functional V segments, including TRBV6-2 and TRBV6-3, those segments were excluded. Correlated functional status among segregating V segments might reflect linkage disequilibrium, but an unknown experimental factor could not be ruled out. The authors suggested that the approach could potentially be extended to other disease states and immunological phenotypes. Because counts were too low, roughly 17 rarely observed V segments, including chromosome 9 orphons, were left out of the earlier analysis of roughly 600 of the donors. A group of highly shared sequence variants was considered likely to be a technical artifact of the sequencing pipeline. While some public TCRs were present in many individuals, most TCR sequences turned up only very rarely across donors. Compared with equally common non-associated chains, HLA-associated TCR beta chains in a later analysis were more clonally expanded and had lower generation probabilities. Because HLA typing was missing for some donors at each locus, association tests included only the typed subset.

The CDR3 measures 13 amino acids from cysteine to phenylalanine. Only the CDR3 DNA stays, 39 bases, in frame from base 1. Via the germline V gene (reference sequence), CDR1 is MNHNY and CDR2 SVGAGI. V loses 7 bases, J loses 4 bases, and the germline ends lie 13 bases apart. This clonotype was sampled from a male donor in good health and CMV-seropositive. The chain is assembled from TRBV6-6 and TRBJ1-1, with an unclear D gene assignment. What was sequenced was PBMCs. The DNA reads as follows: TGTGCCAGCACACCATTGTTGGCCACTGAAGCTTTCTTT. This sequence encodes CASTPLLATEAFF.